The 12 T cell receptor beta chains reported below all come from one sample, sequenced in a study of PD-1 blockade in classical Hodgkin lymphoma. Sequenced by immunoSEQ multiplex PCR; TCRdb stores in-frame clones only, minus some. The table shows roughly 140,000 clones, with nearly 80% occurring only once. Relapses following autologous stem cell transplantation were seen in all patients, with brentuximab vedotin exposure varying. Sequencing used peripheral blood mononuclear cells (PBMCs), obtained before the second cycle of nivolumab. These receptors all come from a human donor with classical Hodgkin lymphoma.

The chain uses TRBV29-1 and TRBJ1-4; D may be TRBD1 (6 bases). Germline CDR1 and CDR2: SQVTM and ANQGSEA. Trimming shortened V by 4 bases and J by 0 bases, and 12 bases separated the two germline ends. CDR3 length equals 15 residues. CDR3 in amino acids: CSVAPQGTTNEKLFF. DNA of the CDR3: TGCAGCGTTGCCCCACAGGGTACAACTAATGAAAAACTGTTTTTT. The whole variable domain, filled in from reference TRBV29-1 and TRBJ1-4, reads SAVISQKPSRDICQRGTSLTIQCQVDSQVTMMFWYRQQPGQSLTLIATANQGSEATYESGFVIDKFPISRPNLTFSTLTVSNMSPEDSSIYLCSVAPQGTTNEKLFFGSGTQLSVL.

Concerning this clone: A junction end diverges from the germline sequence, so it may reflect a read error. This chain links TRBV7-7 with TRBJ1-1, with D unresolved. CDR1 and CDR2 from the germline V gene are SSHAT and FNYEAQ (reference sequence). This CDR3 contains 13 residues. Here the CDR3 reads CASSSSEDTEAFF. The CDR3 DNA follows: TGTGCTAGCAGCTCCTCTGAGGACACTGAAGCTTTCTTT. Full variable domain (remainder filled in from reference TRBV7-7 and TRBJ1-1): GAGVSQSPRYKVTKRGQDVTLRCDPISSHATLYWYQQALGQGPEFLTYFNYEAQPDKSGLPSDRFSAERPEGSISTLTIQRTEQRDSAMYRCASSSSEDTEAFFGQGTRLTVV.

The chain carries TRBV6-5 and TRBJ1-5, with D perhaps TRBD1 (5 bases). Per the germline V gene, CDR1 is MNHEY and CDR2 is SVGAGI. This CDR3 region has 14 residues. V lost 7 bases to trimming and J lost 0 bases, with 10 bases between them. The CDR3 here is CASIQGYSNQPQHF. The CDR3 region has the DNA TGTGCCAGCATTCAGGGTTATAGCAATCAGCCCCAGCATTTT.

The CDR3 sequence is CASSVDSASNTEAFF. The CDR3 region has the DNA TGTGCCAGCAGCGTAGACTCGGCTTCGAACACTGAAGCTTTCTTT. V and J are TRBV9 and TRBJ1-1; D gene unclear. The CDR3 length is 15 residues. Trimming cost V 0 bases and J 1 base, with 10 bases left between them. Germline V gene lookup returns CDR1 SGDLS and CDR2 YYNGEE.

The J gene is TRBJ2-1, the V gene TRBV4-1; D is perhaps TRBD2 (5 bases). Trimming left V 1 base short and J 5 bases short, with 9 bases between. From germline, CDR1 is MGHRA and CDR2 YSYEKL. The CDR3 length is 14 residues. The CDR3 sequence: CASSQGWRNNEQFF. In DNA form, the CDR3 reads TGCGCCAGCAGCCAAGGTTGGAGGAACAATGAGCAGTTCTTC.

This clone was picked up a small number of times. The chain is built from TRBV9 and TRBJ1-3; D gene ambiguous. The CDR3 has 15 residues. Looked up from germline, CDR1 is SGDLS and CDR2 is YYNGEE. Trimming shortened V by 0 bases and J by 4 bases, and 11 bases separated the two germline ends. The CDR3, as DNA: TGTGCCAGCAGCGTAGATCGTGGAGGGGGAAACACCATATATTTT. Translation gives CASSVDRGGGNTIYF.

The chain recombines TRBV4-2 with TRBJ2-2; a possible D gene is TRBD2 (5 bases). V gave up 0 bases and J gave up 2 bases, with 13 bases separating them. CDR3 size: 17 residues. Germline CDR1 and CDR2: LGHNA and YNFKEQ. CDR3: CASSQDWRGINTGELFF. CDR3 sequence (DNA): TGTGCCAGCAGCCAAGATTGGCGAGGGATTAACACCGGGGAGCTGTTTTTT.

The chain uses TRBV6-6 and TRBJ2-1, with D maybe TRBD1 (5 bases). The ends were cut back, 6 bases at V and 5 bases at J, with 17 bases in the middle. Looked up from germline, CDR1 is MNHNY and CDR2 is SVGAGI (reference sequence). The CDR3 has 15 amino acids. In DNA form, the CDR3 reads TGTGCCAGCAGAACGACAGCCCAAAACAACAATGAGCAGTTCTTC. It is translated as CASRTTAQNNNEQFF.

V is TRBV7-3 and J is TRBJ2-2, with 9 bases lining up with TRBD2. With V trimmed by 4 bases and J by 3 bases, 15 bases remained unmatched. Germline V gene sequence: CDR1 SGHTA, CDR2 FQGTGA. The CDR3 spans 19 residues. The CDR3 sequence is CASSSPLASGKSYTGELFF. The DNA of the CDR3 is TGTGCCAGCAGCTCCCCGCTGGCTAGCGGGAAGTCGTACACCGGGGAGCTGTTTTTT.

There are a few counts of this clone. The chain joins TRBV10-3 to TRBJ1-2; D is unresolved. CDR1 and CDR2 (germline): ENHRY, SYGVKD. The CDR3 sequence is 14 residues long. Trimming took 2 bases from V and 2 from J, leaving 9 bases between them. The CDR3 here is CAISEHGENYGYTF. DNA of the CDR3: TGTGCCATCAGTGAGCATGGAGAAAACTATGGCTACACCTTC.

The rearrangement uses TRBV6-1 and TRBJ1-6, with TRBD1 matching over 9 bases. Germline loops: CDR1 MNHNS, CDR2 SASEGT. V shed 6 bases and J 4 bases; nucleotides not matched to a gene: 1. CDR3 length equals 14 residues. The CDR3 DNA reads TGTGCCAGCAGGGGGACAGGGTATAATTCACCCCTCCACTTT. Translation: CASRGTGYNSPLHF.

The chain combines TRBV6-5 with TRBJ1-2, with D perhaps TRBD1 (6 bases). The CDR3 sequence is 15 residues long. V was clipped by 1 base and J by 8 bases, with 17 bases between them. CDR1 MNHEY and CDR2 SVGAGI come from the germline V gene. This chain's CDR3 is CASSYLYGQPGGYTF. CDR3 DNA sequence: TGTGCCAGCAGTTACTTGTACGGACAGCCAGGCGGCTACACCTTC.